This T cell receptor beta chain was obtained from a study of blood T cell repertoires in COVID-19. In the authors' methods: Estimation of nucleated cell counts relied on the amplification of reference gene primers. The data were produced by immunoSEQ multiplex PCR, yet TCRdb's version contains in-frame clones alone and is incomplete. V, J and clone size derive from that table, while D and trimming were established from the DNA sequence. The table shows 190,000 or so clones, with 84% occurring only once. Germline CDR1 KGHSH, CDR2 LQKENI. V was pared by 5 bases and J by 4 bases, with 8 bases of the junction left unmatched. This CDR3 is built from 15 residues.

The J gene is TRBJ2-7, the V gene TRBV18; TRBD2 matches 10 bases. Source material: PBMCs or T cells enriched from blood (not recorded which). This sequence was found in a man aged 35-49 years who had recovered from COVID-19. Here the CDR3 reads CASSEYSGGRYEQYF. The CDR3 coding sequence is TGTGCCAGCTCAGAGTATAGCGGGGGGCGATACGAGCAGTACTTC. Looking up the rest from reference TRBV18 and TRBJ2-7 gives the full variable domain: NAGVMQNPRHLVRRRGQEARLRCSPMKGHSHVYWYRQLPEEGLKFMVYLQKENIIDESGMPKERFSAEFPKEGPSILRIQQVVRGDSAAYFCASSEYSGGRYEQYFGPGTRLTVT.